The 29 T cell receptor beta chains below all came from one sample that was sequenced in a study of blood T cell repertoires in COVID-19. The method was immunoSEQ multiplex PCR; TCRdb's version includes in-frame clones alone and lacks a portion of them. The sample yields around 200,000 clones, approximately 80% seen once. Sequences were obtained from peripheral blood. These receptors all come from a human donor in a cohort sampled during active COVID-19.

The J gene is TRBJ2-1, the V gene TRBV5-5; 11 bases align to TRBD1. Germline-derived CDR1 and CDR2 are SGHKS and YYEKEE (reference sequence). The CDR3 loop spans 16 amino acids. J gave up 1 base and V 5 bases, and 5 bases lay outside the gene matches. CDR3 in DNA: TGTGCCAGCAGTTTCGGGACAGGGGGTTCCTACAATGAGCAGTTCTTC. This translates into CASSFGTGGSYNEQFF.

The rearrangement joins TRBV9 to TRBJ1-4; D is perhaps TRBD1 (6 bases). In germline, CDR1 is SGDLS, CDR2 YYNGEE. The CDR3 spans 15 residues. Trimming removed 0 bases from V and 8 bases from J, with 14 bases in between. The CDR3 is CASSVGWGGTEKLFF. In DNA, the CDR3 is TGTGCCAGCAGCGTAGGTTGGGGGGGCACCGAAAAACTGTTTTTT.

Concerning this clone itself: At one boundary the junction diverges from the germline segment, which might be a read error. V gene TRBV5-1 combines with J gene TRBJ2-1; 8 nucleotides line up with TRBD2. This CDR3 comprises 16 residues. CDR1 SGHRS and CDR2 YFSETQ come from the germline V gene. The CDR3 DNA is TGCGCCCGCAGCCGGGGGCGGGGGGCCGGTACAGGGGAGCAGTTCTTC. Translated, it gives CARSRGRGAGTGEQFF. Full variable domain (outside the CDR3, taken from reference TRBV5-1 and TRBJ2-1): KAGVTQTPRYLIKTRGQQVTLSCSPISGHRSVSWYQQTPGQGLQFLFEYFSETQRNKGNFPGRFSGRQFSNSRSEMNVSTLELGDSALYLCARSRGRGAGTGEQFFGPGTRLTVL.

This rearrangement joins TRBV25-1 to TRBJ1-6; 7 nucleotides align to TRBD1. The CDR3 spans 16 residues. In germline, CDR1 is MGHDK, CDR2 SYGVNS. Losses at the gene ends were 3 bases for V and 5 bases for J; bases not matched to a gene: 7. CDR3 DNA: TGTGCCAGCAGTGATCTTATACAGGGGAATAATTCACCCCTCCACTTT. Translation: CASSDLIQGNNSPLHF.

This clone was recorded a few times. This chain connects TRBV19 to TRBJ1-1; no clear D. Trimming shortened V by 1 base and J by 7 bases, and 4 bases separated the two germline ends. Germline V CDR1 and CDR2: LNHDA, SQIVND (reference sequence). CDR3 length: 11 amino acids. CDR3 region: CASSIVCEAFF. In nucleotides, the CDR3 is TGTGCCAGTAGTATAGTATGTGAAGCTTTCTTT.

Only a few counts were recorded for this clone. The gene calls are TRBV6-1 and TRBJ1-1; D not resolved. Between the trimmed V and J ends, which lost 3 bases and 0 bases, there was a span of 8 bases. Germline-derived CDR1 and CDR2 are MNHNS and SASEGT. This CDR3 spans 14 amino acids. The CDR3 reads CASSDPELNTEAFF. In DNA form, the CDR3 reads TGTGCCAGCAGTGATCCGGAGCTGAACACTGAAGCTTTCTTT.

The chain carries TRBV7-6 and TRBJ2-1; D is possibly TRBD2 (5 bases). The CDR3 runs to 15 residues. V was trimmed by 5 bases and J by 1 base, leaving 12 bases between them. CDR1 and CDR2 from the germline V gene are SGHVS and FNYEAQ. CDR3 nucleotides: TGTGCCAGCAGCCCAAGGGAGCGGTCCTACAATGAGCAGTTCTTC. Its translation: CASSPRERSYNEQFF.

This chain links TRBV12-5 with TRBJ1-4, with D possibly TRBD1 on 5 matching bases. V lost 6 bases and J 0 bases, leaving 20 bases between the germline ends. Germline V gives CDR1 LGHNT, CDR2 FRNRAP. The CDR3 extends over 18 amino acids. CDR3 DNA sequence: TGTGCTAGTGGATCGGGGAGGGGAAGATTTGCAACTAATGAAAAACTGTTTTTT. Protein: CASGSGRGRFATNEKLFF.

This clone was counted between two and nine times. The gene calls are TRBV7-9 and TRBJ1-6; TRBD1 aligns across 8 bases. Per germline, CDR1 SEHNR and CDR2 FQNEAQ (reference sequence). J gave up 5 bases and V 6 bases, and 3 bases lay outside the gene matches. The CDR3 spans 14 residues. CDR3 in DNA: TGTGCCAGCAGTTTGGACAGGGATAATTCACCCCTCCACTTT. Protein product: CASSLDRDNSPLHF.

CDR3 bases: TGTGCCAGCAGTTTGGGGGGGTGGACTGAAGCTTTCTTT. Its protein product is CASSLGGWTEAFF. This chain uses TRBV12-3 or TRBV12-4 with TRBJ1-1, with D perhaps TRBD1 (5 bases). The V end lost 3 bases, the J end lost 5 bases, and 10 bases lay between the germline ends. The CDR3 totals 13 residues.

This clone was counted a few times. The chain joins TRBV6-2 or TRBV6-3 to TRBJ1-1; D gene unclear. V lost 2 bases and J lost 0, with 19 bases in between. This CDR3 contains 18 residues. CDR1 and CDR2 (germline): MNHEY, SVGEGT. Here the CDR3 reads CASSYIQRAGQLNTEAFF. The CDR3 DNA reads TGTGCCAGCAGTTACATTCAGCGGGCAGGCCAGCTGAACACTGAAGCTTTCTTT.

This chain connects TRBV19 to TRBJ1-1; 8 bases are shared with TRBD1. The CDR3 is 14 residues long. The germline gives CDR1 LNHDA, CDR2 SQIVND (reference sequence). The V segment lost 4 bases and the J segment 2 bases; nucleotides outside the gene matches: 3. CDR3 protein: CASSTTGVNTEAFF. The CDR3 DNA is TGTGCCAGTAGTACGACAGGGGTAAACACTGAAGCTTTCTTT.

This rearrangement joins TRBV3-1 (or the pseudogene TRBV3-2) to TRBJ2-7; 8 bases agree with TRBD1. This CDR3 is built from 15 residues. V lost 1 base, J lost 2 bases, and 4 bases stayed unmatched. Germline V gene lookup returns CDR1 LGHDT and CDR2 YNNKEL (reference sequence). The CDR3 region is CASSQVTGDPYEQYF. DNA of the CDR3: TGTGCCAGCAGCCAAGTGACAGGGGATCCCTACGAGCAGTACTTC.

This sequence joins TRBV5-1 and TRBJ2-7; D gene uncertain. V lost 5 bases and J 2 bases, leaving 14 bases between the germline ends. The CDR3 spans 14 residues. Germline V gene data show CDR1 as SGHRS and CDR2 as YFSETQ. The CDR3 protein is CASSTEGLAYEQYF. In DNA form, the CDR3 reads TGCGCCAGCAGTACAGAAGGCCTGGCCTACGAGCAGTACTTC.

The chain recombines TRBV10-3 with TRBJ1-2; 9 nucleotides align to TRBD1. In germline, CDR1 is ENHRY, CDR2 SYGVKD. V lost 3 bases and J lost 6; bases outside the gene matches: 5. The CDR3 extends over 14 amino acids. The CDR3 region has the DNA TGTGCCATCAGTGACCCCGGACAGGGGCATGGCTACACCTTC. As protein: CAISDPGQGHGYTF.

The CDR3, as DNA: TGTGCCAGCAGTTACTCGGCCCACCGCGGGGAGCTGTTTTTT. Its translation is CASSYSAHRGELFF. The V and J genes are TRBV6-5 and TRBJ2-2; D unresolved. V was cut by 0 bases and J by 7 bases, with 9 bases left in between. CDR3 length: 14 residues. Germline V gives CDR1 MNHEY, CDR2 SVGAGI.

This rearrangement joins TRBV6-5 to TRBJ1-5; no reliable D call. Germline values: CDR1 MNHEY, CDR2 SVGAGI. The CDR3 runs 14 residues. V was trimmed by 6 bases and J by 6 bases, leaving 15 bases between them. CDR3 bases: TGTGCCAGCAGCCCGAGGGCGGCCGGTCAGCCCCAGCATTTT. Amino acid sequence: CASSPRAAGQPQHF.

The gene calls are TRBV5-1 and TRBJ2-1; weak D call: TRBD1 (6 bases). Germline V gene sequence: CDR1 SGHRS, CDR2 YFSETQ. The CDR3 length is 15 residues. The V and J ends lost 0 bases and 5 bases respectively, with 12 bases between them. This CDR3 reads CASSLGGRGHNEQFF. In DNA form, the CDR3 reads TGCGCCAGCAGCTTGGGGGGCAGGGGACACAATGAGCAGTTCTTC. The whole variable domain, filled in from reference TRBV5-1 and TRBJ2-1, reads KAGVTQTPRYLIKTRGQQVTLSCSPISGHRSVSWYQQTPGQGLQFLFEYFSETQRNKGNFPGRFSGRQFSNSRSEMNVSTLELGDSALYLCASSLGGRGHNEQFFGPGTRLTVL.

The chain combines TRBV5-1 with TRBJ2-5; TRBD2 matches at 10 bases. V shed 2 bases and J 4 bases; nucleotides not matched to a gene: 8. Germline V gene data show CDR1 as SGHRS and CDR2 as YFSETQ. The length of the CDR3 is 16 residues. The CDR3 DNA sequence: TGCGCCAGCAGCTTAACCGGGACTAGCGAACCAGAGACCCAGTACTTC. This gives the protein CASSLTGTSEPETQYF.

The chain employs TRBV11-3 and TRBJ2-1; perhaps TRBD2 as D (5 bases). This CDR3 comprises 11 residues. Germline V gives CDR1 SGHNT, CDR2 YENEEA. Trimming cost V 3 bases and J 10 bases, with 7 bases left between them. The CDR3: CASSFGGEQFF. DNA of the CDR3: TGTGCCAGCAGCTTTGGCGGGGAGCAGTTCTTC.

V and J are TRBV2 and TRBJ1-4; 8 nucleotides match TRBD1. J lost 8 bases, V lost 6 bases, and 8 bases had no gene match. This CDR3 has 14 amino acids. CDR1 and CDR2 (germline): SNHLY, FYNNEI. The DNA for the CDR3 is TGTGCCAGCAGCAACGACAGGGGTTCCGAAAAACTGTTTTTT. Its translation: CASSNDRGSEKLFF.

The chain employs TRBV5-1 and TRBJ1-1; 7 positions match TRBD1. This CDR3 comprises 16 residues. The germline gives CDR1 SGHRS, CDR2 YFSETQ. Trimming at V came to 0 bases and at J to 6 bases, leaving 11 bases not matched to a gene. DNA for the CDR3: TGCGCCAGCAGCTTGGGTTGGTCCCCCCAGGGGGCTGAAGCTTTCTTT. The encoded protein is CASSLGWSPQGAEAFF. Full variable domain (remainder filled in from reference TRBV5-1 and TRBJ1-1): KAGVTQTPRYLIKTRGQQVTLSCSPISGHRSVSWYQQTPGQGLQFLFEYFSETQRNKGNFPGRFSGRQFSNSRSEMNVSTLELGDSALYLCASSLGWSPQGAEAFFGQGTRLTVV.

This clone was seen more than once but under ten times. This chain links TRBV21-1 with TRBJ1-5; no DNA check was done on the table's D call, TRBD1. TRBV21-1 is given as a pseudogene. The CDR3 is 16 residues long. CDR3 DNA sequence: TGTGCCAGCAGCCTACTAGGGGGATTAGGAGATCAGCCCCAGCATTTT. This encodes CASSLLGGLGDQPQHF.

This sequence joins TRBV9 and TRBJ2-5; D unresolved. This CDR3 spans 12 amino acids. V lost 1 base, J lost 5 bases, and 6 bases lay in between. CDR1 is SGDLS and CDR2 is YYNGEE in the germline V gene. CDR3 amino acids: CASSVSGETQYF. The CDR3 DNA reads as TGTGCCAGCAGCGTATCGGGTGAGACCCAGTACTTC.

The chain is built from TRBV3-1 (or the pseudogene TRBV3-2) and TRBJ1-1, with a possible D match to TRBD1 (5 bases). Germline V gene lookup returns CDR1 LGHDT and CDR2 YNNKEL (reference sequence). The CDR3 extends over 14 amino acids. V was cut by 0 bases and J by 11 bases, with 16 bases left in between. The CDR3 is CASSQEWQGRIAFF. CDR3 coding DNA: TGTGCCAGCAGCCAAGAATGGCAGGGAAGGATTGCTTTCTTT.

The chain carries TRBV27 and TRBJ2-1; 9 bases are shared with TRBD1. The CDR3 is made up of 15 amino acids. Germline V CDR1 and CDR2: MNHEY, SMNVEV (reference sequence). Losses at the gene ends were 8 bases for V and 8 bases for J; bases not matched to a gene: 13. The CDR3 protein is CASRPAGQGYHEQFF. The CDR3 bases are TGTGCCAGCCGCCCCGCGGGACAGGGATATCATGAGCAGTTCTTC.

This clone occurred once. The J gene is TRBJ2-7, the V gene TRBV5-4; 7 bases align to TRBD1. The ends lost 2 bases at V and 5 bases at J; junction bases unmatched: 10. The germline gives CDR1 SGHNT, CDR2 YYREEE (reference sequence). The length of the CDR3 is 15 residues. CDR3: CASSLPQTGIDEQYF. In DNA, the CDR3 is TGTGCCAGCAGCTTACCCCAGACAGGGATTGACGAGCAGTACTTC.

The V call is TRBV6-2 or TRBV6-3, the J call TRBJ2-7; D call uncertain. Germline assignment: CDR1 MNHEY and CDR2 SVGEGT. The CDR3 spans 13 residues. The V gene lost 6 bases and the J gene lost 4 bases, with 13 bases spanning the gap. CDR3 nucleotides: TGTGCCAGCAGCCACTCCGTCGGGTACGAGCAGTACTTC. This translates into CASSHSVGYEQYF.

CDR3 DNA: TGTGCCAGTAGTATTGGAGGGACTAGGAACACCGGGGAGCTGTTTTTT. It encodes CASSIGGTRNTGELFF. The chain combines TRBV19 with TRBJ2-2; 8 bases line up with TRBD2. The CDR3 runs to 16 residues. With V trimmed by 3 bases and J by 1 base, 4 bases remained unmatched. Germline V gives CDR1 LNHDA, CDR2 SQIVND (reference sequence).